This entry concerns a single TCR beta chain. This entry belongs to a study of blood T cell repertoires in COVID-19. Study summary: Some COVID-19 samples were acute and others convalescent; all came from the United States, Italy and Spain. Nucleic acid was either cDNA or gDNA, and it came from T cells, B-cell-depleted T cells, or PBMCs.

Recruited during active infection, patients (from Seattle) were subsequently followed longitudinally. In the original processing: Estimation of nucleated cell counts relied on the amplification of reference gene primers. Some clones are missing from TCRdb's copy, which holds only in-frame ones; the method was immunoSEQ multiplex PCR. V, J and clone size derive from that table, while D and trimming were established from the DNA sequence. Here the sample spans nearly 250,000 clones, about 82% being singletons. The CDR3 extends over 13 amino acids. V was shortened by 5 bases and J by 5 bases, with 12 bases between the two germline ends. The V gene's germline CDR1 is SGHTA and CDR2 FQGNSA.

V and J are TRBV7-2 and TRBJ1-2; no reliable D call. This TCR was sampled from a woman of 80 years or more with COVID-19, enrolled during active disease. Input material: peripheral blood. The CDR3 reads CASSLHEAYGYTF. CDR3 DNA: TGTGCCAGCAGCCTCCACGAGGCATATGGCTACACCTTC.